This is a list of T cell receptor beta chains from one sample in a study of blood T cell repertoires in COVID-19. Only in-frame clones appear in the TCRdb table, and some are missing; sequencing was by immunoSEQ multiplex PCR. The sample carries 100,000 to 150,000 clones, around 81% recorded once. Input material: peripheral blood. The receptors were sampled from a woman between 50 and 59 years old with acute or convalescent COVID-19. The CDR3 runs from the conserved cysteine through the conserved F or W. D genes are given only for firm matches. Rows may omit the clone size; those that give it use once, few, many or a size class.

v_call: TRBV7-2
j_call: TRBJ2-7
d_call: TRBD2
clone_size: few
cdr3_length: 18
cdr3_aa: CASSPAQRGTSGSYEQYF
cdr3_nt: TGTGCCAGCAGTCCGGCCCAACGCGGGACTAGCGGCTCCTACGAGCAGTACTTC

v_call: TRBV9
j_call: TRBJ1-1
d_call: NA
clone_size: once
cdr3_length: 13
cdr3_aa: CASSTTVNTEAFF
cdr3_nt: TGTGCCAGCAGCACGACAGTGAACACTGAAGCTTTCTTT

v_call: TRBV27
j_call: TRBJ2-7
d_call: NA
clone_size: NA
cdr3_length: 12
cdr3_aa: CASSNRVHEQYF
cdr3_nt: TGTGCCAGCAGTAACAGGGTGCACGAGCAGTACTTC

v_call: TRBV9
j_call: TRBJ2-7
d_call: NA
clone_size: NA
cdr3_length: 14
cdr3_aa: CASSVDGITYEQYF
cdr3_nt: TGTGCCAGCAGCGTAGACGGGATTACCTACGAGCAGTACTTC

v_call: TRBV28
j_call: TRBJ2-1
d_call: TRBD2
clone_size: NA
cdr3_length: 14
cdr3_aa: CATRASGSYNEQFF
cdr3_nt: TGTGCCACCCGGGCTAGCGGGAGTTACAATGAGCAGTTCTTC

v_call: TRBV14
j_call: TRBJ2-1
d_call: TRBD2
clone_size: NA
cdr3_length: 16
cdr3_aa: CASSQRLSGSYNEQFF
cdr3_nt: TGTGCCAGCAGCCAACGACTAAGCGGGAGCTACAATGAGCAGTTCTTC

v_call: TRBV29-1
j_call: TRBJ1-2
d_call: NA
clone_size: NA
cdr3_length: 12
cdr3_aa: CSVWDTNYGYTF
cdr3_nt: TGCAGCGTATGGGACACGAACTATGGCTACACCTTC

v_call: TRBV7-2
j_call: TRBJ1-2
d_call: NA
clone_size: NA
cdr3_length: 15
cdr3_aa: CASSLGAGWDYGYTF
cdr3_nt: TGTGCCAGCAGCTTAGGGGCAGGGTGGGACTATGGCTACACCTTC

v_call: TRBV27
j_call: TRBJ1-5
d_call: NA
clone_size: NA
cdr3_length: 15
cdr3_aa: CASSSDKMGNQPQHF
cdr3_nt: TGTGCCAGCAGTTCAGACAAGATGGGCAATCAGCCCCAGCATTTT

v_call: TRBV7-2
j_call: TRBJ2-1
d_call: NA
clone_size: NA
cdr3_length: 16
cdr3_aa: CASSLRSGLIYNEQFF
cdr3_nt: TGTGCCAGCAGCTTGCGATCGGGACTCATCTACAATGAGCAGTTCTTC

v_call: TRBV11-2
j_call: TRBJ2-7
d_call: TRBD1
clone_size: NA
cdr3_length: 16
cdr3_aa: CASSIWGTGDVGEQYF
cdr3_nt: TGTGCCAGCAGTATTTGGGGGACAGGGGATGTTGGCGAGCAGTACTTC

v_call: TRBV6-2/TRBV6-3
j_call: TRBJ2-2
d_call: TRBD2
clone_size: once
cdr3_length: 17
cdr3_aa: CASSRISGGANTGELFF
cdr3_nt: TGTGCCAGCAGTAGGATTAGCGGGGGGGCGAACACCGGGGAGCTGTTTTTT

v_call: TRBV6-6
j_call: TRBJ1-1
d_call: NA
clone_size: NA
cdr3_length: 14
cdr3_aa: CASSYVGGNTEAFF
cdr3_nt: TGTGCCAGCAGTTATGTGGGGGGAAACACTGAAGCTTTCTTT

v_call: TRBV3-1/TRBV3-2
j_call: TRBJ1-4
d_call: NA
clone_size: NA
cdr3_length: 13
cdr3_aa: CASSQVAPEKLFF
cdr3_nt: TGTGCCAGCAGCCAAGTGGCACCAGAAAAACTGTTTTTT

v_call: TRBV10-3
j_call: TRBJ1-1
d_call: NA
clone_size: NA
cdr3_length: 14
cdr3_aa: CAISEGGKNTEAFF
cdr3_nt: TGTGCCATCAGTGAGGGCGGCAAGAACACTGAAGCTTTCTTT

v_call: TRBV19
j_call: TRBJ1-4
d_call: NA
clone_size: NA
cdr3_length: 18
cdr3_aa: CASSIGPGRQFAHEKLFF
cdr3_nt: TGTGCCAGTAGTATTGGTCCGGGTCGCCAGTTCGCTCATGAAAAACTGTTTTTT

v_call: TRBV4-1
j_call: TRBJ2-1
d_call: TRBD2
clone_size: NA
cdr3_length: 19
cdr3_aa: CASSDTGTPGLAGDNEQFF
cdr3_nt: TGCGCCAGCAGCGACACCGGGACCCCGGGACTAGCGGGGGACAATGAGCAGTTCTTC

v_call: TRBV5-5
j_call: TRBJ1-6
d_call: TRBD1
clone_size: NA
cdr3_length: 15
cdr3_aa: CASSLEGASNSPLHF
cdr3_nt: TGTGCCAGCAGCCTAGAGGGGGCAAGTAATTCACCCCTCCACTTT

v_call: TRBV19
j_call: TRBJ1-2
d_call: NA
clone_size: few
cdr3_length: 17
cdr3_aa: CASSKYFGRDNNYGYTF
cdr3_nt: TGTGCCAGTAGCAAATATTTCGGCCGGGACAATAACTATGGCTACACCTTC

v_call: TRBV19
j_call: TRBJ1-6
d_call: TRBD1
clone_size: NA
cdr3_length: 14
cdr3_aa: CASGTRQGISPLHF
cdr3_nt: TGTGCCAGTGGAACTCGACAGGGGATTTCACCCCTCCACTTT

v_call: TRBV2
j_call: TRBJ1-2
d_call: NA
clone_size: few
cdr3_length: 14
cdr3_aa: CASSPAGQSGGYTF
cdr3_nt: TGTGCCAGCAGTCCCGCCGGACAAAGTGGGGGCTACACCTTC

v_call: TRBV7-8
j_call: TRBJ2-3
d_call: TRBD2
clone_size: NA
cdr3_length: 16
cdr3_aa: CASSLSSGTPTDTQYF
cdr3_nt: TGTGCCAGCAGCCTGTCTAGCGGGACCCCCACAGATACGCAGTATTTT

v_call: TRBV12-3/TRBV12-4
j_call: TRBJ2-2
d_call: NA
clone_size: NA
cdr3_length: 12
cdr3_aa: CASKGRTGELFF
cdr3_nt: TGTGCCAGCAAGGGGAGGACCGGGGAGCTGTTTTTT

v_call: TRBV9
j_call: TRBJ2-3
d_call: TRBD1
clone_size: NA
cdr3_length: 15
cdr3_aa: CASSAGGWGADTQYF
cdr3_nt: TGTGCCAGCAGCGCAGGGGGATGGGGCGCAGATACGCAGTATTTT

v_call: TRBV6-1
j_call: TRBJ1-1
d_call: NA
clone_size: NA
cdr3_length: 13
cdr3_aa: CASSEVSFTEAFF
cdr3_nt: TGTGCCAGCAGTGAAGTAAGCTTCACTGAAGCTTTCTTT

v_call: TRBV2
j_call: TRBJ2-2
d_call: NA
clone_size: NA
cdr3_length: 13
cdr3_aa: CASSDGNTGELFF
cdr3_nt: TGTGCCAGCAGTGACGGGAACACCGGGGAGCTGTTTTTT

v_call: TRBV18
j_call: TRBJ1-1
d_call: NA
clone_size: NA
cdr3_length: 16
cdr3_aa: CASSPTGGIMNTEAFF
cdr3_nt: TGTGCCAGCTCACCCACGGGGGGGATAATGAACACTGAAGCTTTCTTT

v_call: TRBV6-6
j_call: TRBJ2-3
d_call: TRBD1
clone_size: NA
cdr3_length: 15
cdr3_aa: CASSRLQGSTDTQYF
cdr3_nt: TGTGCCAGCAGTCGATTACAGGGGAGCACAGATACGCAGTATTTT

v_call: TRBV7-3
j_call: TRBJ1-1
d_call: TRBD1
clone_size: NA
cdr3_length: 13
cdr3_aa: CASSPTGGSEAFF
cdr3_nt: TGTGCCAGCAGTCCGACAGGGGGTTCTGAAGCTTTCTTT

v_call: TRBV19
j_call: TRBJ2-3
d_call: NA
clone_size: NA
cdr3_length: 14
cdr3_aa: CASSSLTGTDTQYF
cdr3_nt: TGTGCCAGTAGTTCATTGACTGGCACAGATACGCAGTATTTT

v_call: TRBV28
j_call: TRBJ1-2
d_call: NA
clone_size: few
cdr3_length: 13
cdr3_aa: CASSLYSGGGYTF
cdr3_nt: TGTGCCAGCAGTTTATATAGCGGGGGAGGCTACACCTTC

v_call: TRBV7-2
j_call: TRBJ1-2
d_call: NA
clone_size: NA
cdr3_length: 15
cdr3_aa: CASSSSGGEVYGYTF
cdr3_nt: TGTGCCAGCAGCTCCTCGGGAGGGGAGGTCTATGGCTACACCTTC

v_call: TRBV24-1
j_call: TRBJ1-1
d_call: NA
clone_size: NA
cdr3_length: 13
cdr3_aa: CATSDFQNTEAFF
cdr3_nt: TGTGCCACCAGTGATTTCCAAAACACTGAAGCTTTCTTT

v_call: TRBV6-5
j_call: TRBJ2-7
d_call: TRBD1
clone_size: few
cdr3_length: 14
cdr3_aa: CASRRQGSSYEQYF
cdr3_nt: TGTGCCAGCAGACGACAGGGGTCTTCCTACGAGCAGTACTTC

v_call: TRBV19
j_call: TRBJ1-1
d_call: TRBD1
clone_size: NA
cdr3_length: 15
cdr3_aa: CASSIRDSPNTEAFF
cdr3_nt: TGTGCCAGTAGTATCCGGGACAGCCCGAACACTGAAGCTTTCTTT

v_call: TRBV10-3
j_call: TRBJ2-3
d_call: TRBD2
clone_size: NA
cdr3_length: 18
cdr3_aa: CAIGGSGGKTMSTDTQYF
cdr3_nt: TGTGCCATCGGCGGTAGCGGGGGGAAGACTATGAGCACAGATACGCAGTATTTT

v_call: TRBV5-5
j_call: TRBJ2-3
d_call: TRBD2
clone_size: NA
cdr3_length: 17
cdr3_aa: CASSLEGTSGKLDTQYF
cdr3_nt: TGTGCCAGCAGCTTGGAAGGGACTAGCGGGAAGCTAGATACGCAGTATTTT